The sequence of this T cell receptor beta chain was determined in a study of lymphopenia after photon versus proton radiotherapy. Study-level findings and limits: Under photons, naive T cells and diversity fell while effector/memory populations rose. A bigger post-nadir fall in TCR diversity correlated inversely with survival time in deceased patients. Post-nadir diversity loss with photons came from oligoclonal expansion, particularly CD8+ Temra cells. Only patients who died were analyzed for survival; proton advantage is unproven.

The germline V gene has CDR1 LNHDA and CDR2 SQIVND (reference sequence). The CDR3 consists of 13 residues. V shed 9 bases, J shed 0 bases, and the junction held 2 bases outside the gene matches. As regards this clone: Its antigen is unidentified.

Measured with immunoSEQ multiplex PCR; TCRdb has only the in-frame clones, and not every one. The sample records more than 45,000 clones, roughly 84% being singletons. The clonotype was recovered from a man aged 55 to 70 with pancreatic cancer. The specimen comprised peripheral blood, sampled from a patient treated with proton-based radiotherapy. This sequence joins TRBV19 and TRBJ2-7; 10 bases agree with TRBD1. The CDR3 region is CASRDRGSYEQYF. The CDR3 nucleotides read TGTGCCAGCAGGGACAGGGGCTCCTACGAGCAGTACTTC.